The source of this T cell receptor beta chain is a study of post-analysis software for immune sequencing data (dated by TCRdb to the mid-2010s). Notes on the research overall: Disease courses on record covered relapsing-remitting, secondary progressive and progressive-relapsing multiple sclerosis, though some patients had no subtype annotation. The patient repertoires were compared against 11 previously published healthy control repertoires obtained from donors aged 6 to 25 years. A subset of samples was prepared in parallel using single-end sample barcoding, then pooled and co-amplified after Illumina adapter ligation. On the study overall, not on this receptor specifically: When samples were clustered directly using the F measure, samples prepared in the same batch co-clustered strongly, which prompted a batch-effect correction. The multiple sclerosis patient group was slightly younger than the control group. Compared with controls, multiple sclerosis patients had significantly lower normalized Chao1 diversity, a finding suggesting substantial peripheral T-cell clonal expansion. Four to six TRBV segments, including TRBV5-6, TRBV5-1 and TRBV20-1, were significantly more frequent in patients than controls.

Libraries came from PCR. The run used an Illumina HiSeq 2500. Unique molecular identifiers were incorporated into TCR beta cDNA libraries to reduce PCR and sequencing biases. Every 1 to 10 million input T cells yielded approximately 500,000 cDNA molecules, meaning each molecule approximated one T cell. The patient libraries were prepared and sequenced using the same protocol as the earlier healthy control dataset. Samples belonging to the same batch were prepared together, multiplexed and sequenced on a shared HiSeq lane. Processing in the source paper ran as follows. MIGEC was used to process the raw barcoded reads, and molecular identifier groups with only a single read were discarded before consensus assembly and CDR3 extraction. VDJtools was used for post-analysis of the clonotype tables, and diversity was normalized by down-sampling every dataset to the size of the smallest sample. In repertoire overlap clustering, CDR3 amino acid sequences, but not nucleotide sequences, were matched to correct batch-related cross-sample contamination. TCRdb trimmed the raw reads at Q25, called clones with MiXCR and kept productive beta chains. Each CDR3 protein appears once, grouped with its most common genes and DNA. These V and J calls are TCRdb output, not the study's own analysis. The table for this sample lists a few hundred thousand distinct CDR3 sequences; approximately 46% of them were counted only once. The ten largest clonotypes hold around 10% of the sample.

As regards this clonotype: Its cognate antigen has yet to be identified. Base qualities are not at hand, and no much larger clone is one base apart.

Cut back by 7 bases and 1 base, the V and J ends lie 13 bases apart. In the germline V gene, CDR1 corresponds to ENHRY and CDR2 to SYGVKD. The CDR3 numbers 14 residues from cysteine through phenylalanine. The retained sequence is limited to the CDR3, 42 bases, with the frame set at the first base. TCR beta repertoires were profiled from peripheral blood of 10 to 15 young patients with multiple sclerosis to demonstrate the VDJtools post-analysis software. The multiple sclerosis patients were children and adolescents between roughly 6 and 16 years of age. Sequencing was carried out using blood. The receptor chain draws on TRBV10-3 and TRBJ1-1; a tentative D call is TRBD1 (5 bases match). The receptor comes from a girl aged 10 to 17 with multiple sclerosis. The CDR3 has the sequence CAITEGLRNTEAFF. The sequence in DNA is TGTGCCATCACCGAGGGGTTGAGGAACACTGAAGCTTTCTTT.